This T cell receptor (beta chain) appears in the sequencing data of a study of blood T cell repertoires in COVID-19. Overall study context: The samples span acute and convalescent COVID-19 from the United States, Italy and Spain. T cells, B-cell-depleted T cells, or PBMCs provided the cDNA or gDNA that served as material.

This clone was counted once. V lost 10 bases and J lost 6; bases outside the gene matches: 17. Germline assignment: CDR1 LNHDA and CDR2 SQIVND (reference sequence). This CDR3 has 16 amino acids. Per the authors' pipeline: For nucleated cells, counts were estimated from reference gene primer amplification. Libraries were prepared by immunoSEQ multiplex PCR; TCRdb keeps only in-frame clonotypes and omits some of them. From that table come the V and J calls and clone size; the DNA was used to work out D and trimming. The data contain roughly 150,000 clones, less than 90% of them seen just once; the ten biggest clones take up 2.4%.

The sequence was obtained from a woman in her sixties or seventies with acute or convalescent COVID-19. V usage is TRBV19 and J usage is TRBJ2-2; 7 bases map to TRBD1. What was sequenced was peripheral blood. CDR3 residues: CATRVGTGVVAGELFF. The CDR3 bases are TGTGCCACTAGAGTCGGAACAGGGGTTGTGGCCGGGGAGCTGTTTTTT.